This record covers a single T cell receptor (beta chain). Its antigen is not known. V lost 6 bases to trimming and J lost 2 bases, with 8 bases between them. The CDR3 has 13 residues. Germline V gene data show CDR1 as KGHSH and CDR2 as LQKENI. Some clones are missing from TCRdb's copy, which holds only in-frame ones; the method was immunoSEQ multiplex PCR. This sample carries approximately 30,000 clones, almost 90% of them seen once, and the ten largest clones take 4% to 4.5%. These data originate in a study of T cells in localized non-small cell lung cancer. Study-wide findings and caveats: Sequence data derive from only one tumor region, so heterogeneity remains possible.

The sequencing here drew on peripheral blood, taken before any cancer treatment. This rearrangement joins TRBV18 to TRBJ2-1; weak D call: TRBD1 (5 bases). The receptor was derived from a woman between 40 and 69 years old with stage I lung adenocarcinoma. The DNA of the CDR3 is TGTGCCAGCTCCCAGGGTCCCTACAATGAGCAGTTCTTC. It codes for CASSQGPYNEQFF.